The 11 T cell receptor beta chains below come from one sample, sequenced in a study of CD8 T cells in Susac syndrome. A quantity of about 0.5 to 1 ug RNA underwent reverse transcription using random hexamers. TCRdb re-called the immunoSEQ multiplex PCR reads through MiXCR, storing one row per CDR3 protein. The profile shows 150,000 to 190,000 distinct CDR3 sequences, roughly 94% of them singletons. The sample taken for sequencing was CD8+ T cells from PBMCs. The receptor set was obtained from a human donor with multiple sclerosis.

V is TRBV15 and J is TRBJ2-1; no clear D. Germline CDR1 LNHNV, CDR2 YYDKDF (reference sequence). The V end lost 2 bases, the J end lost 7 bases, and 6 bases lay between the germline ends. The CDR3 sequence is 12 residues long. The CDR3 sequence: CATSRSGNEQFF. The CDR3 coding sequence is TGTGCCACCAGCAGATCCGGGAATGAGCAGTTCTTC.

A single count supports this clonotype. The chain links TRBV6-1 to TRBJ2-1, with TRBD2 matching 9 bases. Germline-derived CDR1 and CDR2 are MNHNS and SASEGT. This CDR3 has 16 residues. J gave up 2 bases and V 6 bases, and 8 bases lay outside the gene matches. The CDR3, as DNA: TGTGCCAGCAGCCCCTCTAGCGGGGAGACCTACAATGAGCAGTTCTTC. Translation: CASSPSSGETYNEQFF.

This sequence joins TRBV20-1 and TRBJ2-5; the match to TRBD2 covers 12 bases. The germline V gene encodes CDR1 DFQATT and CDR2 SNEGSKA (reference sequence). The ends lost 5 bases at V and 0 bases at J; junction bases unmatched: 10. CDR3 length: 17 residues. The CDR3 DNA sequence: TGCAGTGCTCCCCTTGGACTAGCGGGGCCGTACCAAGAGACCCAGTACTTC. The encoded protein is CSAPLGLAGPYQETQYF.

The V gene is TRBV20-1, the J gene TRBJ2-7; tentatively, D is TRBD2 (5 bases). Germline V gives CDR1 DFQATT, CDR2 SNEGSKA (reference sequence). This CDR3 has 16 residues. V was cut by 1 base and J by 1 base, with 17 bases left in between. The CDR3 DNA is TGCAGTGCTAGAGGCCCCGTGGGGAGCAGGTCCTACGAGCAGTACTTC. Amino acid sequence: CSARGPVGSRSYEQYF.

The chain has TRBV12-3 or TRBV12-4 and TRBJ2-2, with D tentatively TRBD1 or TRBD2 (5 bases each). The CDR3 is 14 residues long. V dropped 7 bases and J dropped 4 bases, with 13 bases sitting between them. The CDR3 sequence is CASTPRGRTGELFF. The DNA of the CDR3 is TGTGCCAGCACCCCCCGGGGACGCACCGGGGAGCTGTTTTTT.

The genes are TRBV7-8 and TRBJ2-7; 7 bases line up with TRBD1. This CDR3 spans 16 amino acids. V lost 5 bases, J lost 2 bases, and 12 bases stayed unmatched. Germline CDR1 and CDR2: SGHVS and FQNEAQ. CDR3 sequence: CASSPGQAPRPYEQYF. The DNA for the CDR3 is TGTGCCAGCAGCCCAGGACAGGCACCGCGTCCCTACGAGCAGTACTTC. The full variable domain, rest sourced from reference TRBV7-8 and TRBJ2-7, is GAGVSQSPRYKVAKRGQDVALRCDPISGHVSLFWYQQALGQGPEFLTYFQNEAQLDKSGLPSDRFFAERPEGSVSTLKIQRTQQEDSAVYLCASSPGQAPRPYEQYFGPGTRLTVT.

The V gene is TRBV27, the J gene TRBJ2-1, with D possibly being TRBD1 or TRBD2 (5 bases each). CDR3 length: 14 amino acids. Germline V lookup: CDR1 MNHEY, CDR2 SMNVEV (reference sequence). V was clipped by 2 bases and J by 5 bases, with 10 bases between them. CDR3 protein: CASSLVGTHNEQFF. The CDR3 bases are TGTGCCAGCAGTTTAGTGGGGACCCACAATGAGCAGTTCTTC.

CDR3 protein: CASTPGGGSAETQYF. For the CDR3, the DNA is TGTGCCAGCACCCCCGGGGGGGGATCAGCGGAGACCCAGTACTTC. The chain has TRBV9 and TRBJ2-5; 8 positions match TRBD2. Trimming cost V 6 bases and J 5 bases; bases outside gene matches: 12. CDR3 size: 15 residues. The germline CDR1 and CDR2 sequences are SGDLS and YYNGEE.

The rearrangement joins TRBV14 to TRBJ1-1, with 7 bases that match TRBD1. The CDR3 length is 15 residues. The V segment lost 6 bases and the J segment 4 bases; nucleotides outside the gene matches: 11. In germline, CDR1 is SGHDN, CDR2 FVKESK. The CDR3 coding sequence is TGTGCCAGCAGTCTCAGACAGGGATCGTCCACTGAAGCTTTCTTT. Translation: CASSLRQGSSTEAFF.

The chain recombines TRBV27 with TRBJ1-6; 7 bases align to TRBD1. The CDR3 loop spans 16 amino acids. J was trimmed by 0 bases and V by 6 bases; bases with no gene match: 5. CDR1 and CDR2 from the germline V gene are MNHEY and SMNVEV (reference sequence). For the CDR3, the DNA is TGTGCCAGCAGCGGACAGGAGAGCTCCTATAATTCACCCCTCCACTTT. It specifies CASSGQESSYNSPLHF.

For the CDR3, the DNA is TGCAGCGTGACCGGGACAACAGAACCCCCTTACTATGGCTACACCTTC. This translates into CSVTGTTEPPYYGYTF. The chain recombines TRBV29-1 with TRBJ1-2; possibly TRBD1 for D (6 bases). Germline CDR1 SQVTM, CDR2 ANQGSEA. Trimming pared 6 bases from V and 3 bases from J, leaving 23 bases between. CDR3 length: 16 amino acids.